A selection of T cell receptor beta chains follows, all from one sample in a study of blood T cells in healthy people across ages. Using its own MiXCR run on the 5' RACE reads, TCRdb lists one record per CDR3 protein. The table shows some 760,000 distinct CDR3 sequences, with just under 25% occurring only once. Another study also made use of these data, one on T cells of mothers and their children.

The sample comprised blood. The receptors derive from a boy younger than 18 in good health. Each CDR3 is given with its conserved first and last residue. The D gene is left open where the match is weak. The size of a clone is reported for some rows only, either as once, few or many, or as a class for expanded clones.

cdr3_nt: TGCGCCAGCAGCCAAGGGGGGAATACAGATACGCAGTATTTT
cdr3_aa: CASSQGGNTDTQYF
v_call: TRBV4-3
d_call: .
clone_size: .
j_call: TRBJ2-3

cdr3_nt: TGTGCCAGCAGCTCCAGGACATACTACGAGCAGTACTTC
cdr3_aa: CASSSRTYYEQYF
v_call: TRBV11-3
d_call: .
clone_size: .
j_call: TRBJ2-7

cdr3_nt: TGCAGCGTTGCCCAGGGGAAAAGGAGCGAGCAGTACTTC
cdr3_aa: CSVAQGKRSEQYF
v_call: TRBV29-1
d_call: .
clone_size: .
j_call: TRBJ2-7

cdr3_nt: TGTGCCAGCTGGACAGGGGCGAACACCGGGGAGCTGTTTTTT
cdr3_aa: CASWTGANTGELFF
v_call: TRBV13
d_call: TRBD1
clone_size: few
j_call: TRBJ2-2

cdr3_nt: TGTGCCAGCAGTTACCGGGACAGGGGCCTATACGAGCAGTACTTC
cdr3_aa: CASSYRDRGLYEQYF
v_call: TRBV28
d_call: TRBD1
clone_size: .
j_call: TRBJ2-7

cdr3_nt: TGTGCCAGCTCACCGTGGCGGGAGAGCTACAATGAGCAGTTCTTC
cdr3_aa: CASSPWRESYNEQFF
v_call: TRBV18
d_call: TRBD2
clone_size: few
j_call: TRBJ2-1

cdr3_nt: TGTGCCAGCAGCACCGGACAGGGGAAGGGTAATGAAAAACTGTTTTTT
cdr3_aa: CASSTGQGKGNEKLFF
v_call: TRBV11-2
d_call: TRBD1
clone_size: .
j_call: TRBJ1-4

cdr3_nt: TGTGCCAGCAGCTGGGGGCCAAGAGACGACTCCTACGAGCAGTACTTC
cdr3_aa: CASSWGPRDDSYEQYF
v_call: TRBV7-6
d_call: .
clone_size: .
j_call: TRBJ2-7

cdr3_nt: TGCAGTGCTTCTCCCGGACTAGCATTCCCCGAGCAGTACTTC
cdr3_aa: CSASPGLAFPEQYF
v_call: TRBV20-1
d_call: TRBD2
clone_size: few
j_call: TRBJ2-7

cdr3_nt: TGTGCCATCAGTGAGGGACTAGCGGGAGGGCAGTACTTC
cdr3_aa: CAISEGLAGGQYF
v_call: TRBV10-3
d_call: TRBD2
clone_size: few
j_call: TRBJ2-7

cdr3_nt: TGTGCCAGCAGCACAGGACAGGGGAGAATCACGCAGTACTTC
cdr3_aa: CASSTGQGRITQYF
v_call: TRBV11-1
d_call: TRBD1
clone_size: few
j_call: TRBJ2-5

cdr3_nt: TGCGCCAGCAGCTTGGCCGGGACAGGGGACATTCAGTACTTC
cdr3_aa: CASSLAGTGDIQYF
v_call: TRBV5-1
d_call: TRBD1
clone_size: few
j_call: TRBJ2-4

cdr3_nt: TGCAGCGTTGGACCCACTGAGCAGTTCTTC
cdr3_aa: CSVGPTEQFF
v_call: TRBV29-1
d_call: .
clone_size: .
j_call: TRBJ2-1

cdr3_nt: TGTGCCAGCAGTTGGGCGGAAAATCAGCCCCAGCATTTT
cdr3_aa: CASSWAENQPQHF
v_call: TRBV27
d_call: .
clone_size: .
j_call: TRBJ1-5

cdr3_nt: TGCAGCGTCGGGGGTTCTACCTACAATGAGCAGTTCTTC
cdr3_aa: CSVGGSTYNEQFF
v_call: TRBV29-1
d_call: .
clone_size: .
j_call: TRBJ2-1

cdr3_nt: TGTGCCAGCAGTTACCCTCAAGGGAGGACTAGGAGCACAGATACGCAGTATTTT
cdr3_aa: CASSYPQGRTRSTDTQYF
v_call: TRBV6-6
d_call: TRBD2
clone_size: .
j_call: TRBJ2-3

cdr3_nt: TGTGCCAGCAGTTCCTTCCTTGGGGACTACGAGCAGTACTTC
cdr3_aa: CASSSFLGDYEQYF
v_call: TRBV12-3/TRBV12-4
d_call: .
clone_size: .
j_call: TRBJ2-7

cdr3_nt: TGTGCCAGCAGTCTCCCGACAGCGTTGGGCTACGAGCAGTACTTC
cdr3_aa: CASSLPTALGYEQYF
v_call: TRBV27
d_call: .
clone_size: few
j_call: TRBJ2-7

cdr3_nt: TGTGCCAGCAGTTTAAATTCGGTTGGGTTTGGGACCCAGTACTTC
cdr3_aa: CASSLNSVGFGTQYF
v_call: TRBV27
d_call: .
clone_size: many
j_call: TRBJ2-5

cdr3_nt: TGTGCCAGCAGTTTTGGTCGTCAGTTTGGTTCGGCCCCTCAAACCCAAGAGACCCAGTACTTC
cdr3_aa: CASSFGRQFGSAPQTQETQYF
v_call: TRBV12-3/TRBV12-4
d_call: .
clone_size: .
j_call: TRBJ2-5

cdr3_nt: TGTGCCAGCAGCCCGGGACTAGCGGGAGGAATCGAGACCCAGTACTTC
cdr3_aa: CASSPGLAGGIETQYF
v_call: TRBV7-2
d_call: TRBD2
clone_size: few
j_call: TRBJ2-5

cdr3_nt: TGTGCTAGTGCCCGGACAGCGAACACTGAAGCTTTCTTT
cdr3_aa: CASARTANTEAFF
v_call: TRBV12-5
d_call: .
clone_size: .
j_call: TRBJ1-1

cdr3_nt: TGTGCCAGCAGTTACAGGGGGGACAACACTGAAGCTTTCTTT
cdr3_aa: CASSYRGDNTEAFF
v_call: TRBV28
d_call: TRBD1
clone_size: few
j_call: TRBJ1-1

cdr3_nt: TGTGCCAGCAGTGAACCCTCGGGGGGCGATCGCTACACCTTC
cdr3_aa: CASSEPSGGDRYTF
v_call: TRBV25-1
d_call: .
clone_size: few
j_call: TRBJ1-2

cdr3_nt: TGTGCCAGCTCACCAGGTCCTTACGGGCGGGGCTACACCTTC
cdr3_aa: CASSPGPYGRGYTF
v_call: TRBV18
d_call: .
clone_size: few
j_call: TRBJ1-2

cdr3_nt: TGCAGCGCTGACTTGGGGGGCGATGAGCAGTTCTTC
cdr3_aa: CSADLGGDEQFF
v_call: TRBV29-1
d_call: .
clone_size: .
j_call: TRBJ2-1

cdr3_nt: TGCGCCAGCAGCCGACGACCGCCAGGCAGGGCAGAAAATTCACCCCTCCACTTT
cdr3_aa: CASSRRPPGRAENSPLHF
v_call: TRBV4-1
d_call: .
clone_size: .
j_call: TRBJ1-6

cdr3_nt: TGCAGCGTTGAGCGCTGGGAGACCCAGTACTTC
cdr3_aa: CSVERWETQYF
v_call: TRBV29-1
d_call: .
clone_size: few
j_call: TRBJ2-5

cdr3_nt: TGTGCCAGCAGCGCAGCGGGAGCGGAATACAATGAGCAGTTCTTC
cdr3_aa: CASSAAGAEYNEQFF
v_call: TRBV9
d_call: TRBD2
clone_size: .
j_call: TRBJ2-1

cdr3_nt: TGCGCCAGCAGCCAAGATACTAGCGGGGGATACGAGCAGTACTTC
cdr3_aa: CASSQDTSGGYEQYF
v_call: TRBV4-3
d_call: TRBD2
clone_size: .
j_call: TRBJ2-7

cdr3_nt: TGTGCCAGCAGCTCCGGGGGATTAGAAGAGACCCAGTACTTC
cdr3_aa: CASSSGGLEETQYF
v_call: TRBV7-9
d_call: .
clone_size: .
j_call: TRBJ2-5

cdr3_nt: TGCAGCGGATACGACAGGGGGCTAGACAATGAGCAGTTCTTC
cdr3_aa: CSGYDRGLDNEQFF
v_call: TRBV29-1
d_call: TRBD1
clone_size: .
j_call: TRBJ2-1

cdr3_nt: TGCGCCAGCAGCCAAGATGAAGTCGGGGCGACTAATGAAAAACTGTTTTTT
cdr3_aa: CASSQDEVGATNEKLFF
v_call: TRBV4-1
d_call: .
clone_size: .
j_call: TRBJ1-4

cdr3_nt: TGCAGTGCGGTTACTCCGAACACCGGGGAGCTGTTTTTT
cdr3_aa: CSAVTPNTGELFF
v_call: TRBV20-1
d_call: .
clone_size: .
j_call: TRBJ2-2

cdr3_nt: TGTGCCAGCAGCTACTGGACAGGGGGCGATCAGCCCCAGCATTTT
cdr3_aa: CASSYWTGGDQPQHF
v_call: TRBV7-2
d_call: TRBD1
clone_size: .
j_call: TRBJ1-5

cdr3_nt: TGTGCCAGCAGTGAGGGACAGGGCGGAACCGGGGAGCTGTTTTTT
cdr3_aa: CASSEGQGGTGELFF
v_call: TRBV6-4
d_call: TRBD1
clone_size: .
j_call: TRBJ2-2

cdr3_nt: TGTGCCAGTCCCGGGACAGCCTACAATGAGCAGTTCTTC
cdr3_aa: CASPGTAYNEQFF
v_call: TRBV2
d_call: TRBD1
clone_size: .
j_call: TRBJ2-1

cdr3_nt: TGTGCCAGCAGAGGGGTAGCGGGGTGGAAGGACGAGCAGTACTTC
cdr3_aa: CASRGVAGWKDEQYF
v_call: TRBV27
d_call: TRBD2
clone_size: few
j_call: TRBJ2-7

cdr3_nt: TGTGCCAGCAGTCAACTTCTTCCCTCGGTCGGCTATGGCTACACCTTC
cdr3_aa: CASSQLLPSVGYGYTF
v_call: TRBV28
d_call: .
clone_size: .
j_call: TRBJ1-2

cdr3_nt: TGTGCCAGCAGTTTAAGCTCCGGGATCGGCTACACCTTC
cdr3_aa: CASSLSSGIGYTF
v_call: TRBV28
d_call: .
clone_size: few
j_call: TRBJ1-2

cdr3_nt: TGTGCCAGCAGCTTAGGTCTAAGGGCCTACGAGCAGCACTTC
cdr3_aa: CASSLGLRAYEQHF
v_call: TRBV7-2
d_call: .
clone_size: .
j_call: TRBJ2-5

cdr3_nt: TGTGCCAGCAGTTTATCTTCCACCAACTACGAGCAGTACTTC
cdr3_aa: CASSLSSTNYEQYF
v_call: TRBV27
d_call: .
clone_size: few
j_call: TRBJ2-7

cdr3_nt: TGCGCCAGCAGCCTAACCAGGGGGCCGGATACGCAGTATTTT
cdr3_aa: CASSLTRGPDTQYF
v_call: TRBV4-3
d_call: TRBD1
clone_size: .
j_call: TRBJ2-3

cdr3_nt: TGCAGTGCTAGAGATCTTTCGCCTATCTCCTACGAGCAGTACTTC
cdr3_aa: CSARDLSPISYEQYF
v_call: TRBV20-1
d_call: .
clone_size: .
j_call: TRBJ2-7

cdr3_nt: TGTGCCAGCAGCACCCAGACCAATCTCCCCACCTATGGCTACACCTTC
cdr3_aa: CASSTQTNLPTYGYTF
v_call: TRBV9
d_call: .
clone_size: few
j_call: TRBJ1-2

cdr3_nt: TGCGCCAGCAGCCAAGAGTGGGCCCCCTTTAACTTC
cdr3_aa: CASSQEWAPFNF
v_call: TRBV4-3
d_call: .
clone_size: few
j_call: TRBJ2-5

cdr3_nt: TGCGCCAGCAACACGCAGGGTACCGCCGGGGAGCTGTTTTTT
cdr3_aa: CASNTQGTAGELFF
v_call: TRBV4-1
d_call: .
clone_size: .
j_call: TRBJ2-2

cdr3_nt: TGTGCCAGCAGCTTAGAGGTTAGGTACGAGCAGTACTTC
cdr3_aa: CASSLEVRYEQYF
v_call: TRBV7-2
d_call: .
clone_size: once
j_call: TRBJ2-7